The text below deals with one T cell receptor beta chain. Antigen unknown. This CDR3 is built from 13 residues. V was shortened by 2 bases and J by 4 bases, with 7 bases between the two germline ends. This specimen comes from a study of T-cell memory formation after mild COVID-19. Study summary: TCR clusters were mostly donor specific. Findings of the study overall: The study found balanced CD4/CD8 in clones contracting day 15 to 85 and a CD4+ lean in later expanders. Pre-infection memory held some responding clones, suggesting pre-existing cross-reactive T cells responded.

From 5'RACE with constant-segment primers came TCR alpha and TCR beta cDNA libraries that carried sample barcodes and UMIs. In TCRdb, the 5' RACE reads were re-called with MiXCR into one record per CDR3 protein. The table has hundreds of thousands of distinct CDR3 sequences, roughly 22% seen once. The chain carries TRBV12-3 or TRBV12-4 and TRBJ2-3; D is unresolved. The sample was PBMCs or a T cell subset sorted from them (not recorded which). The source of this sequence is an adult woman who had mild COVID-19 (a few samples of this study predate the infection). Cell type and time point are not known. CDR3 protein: CASSLTSADTQYF. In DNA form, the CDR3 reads TGTGCCAGCAGTTTAACAAGTGCAGATACGCAGTATTTT.